A selection of T cell receptor beta chains follows, all from one sample in a study of shared clonotypes between healthy human individuals. The protocol was immunoSEQ multiplex PCR, while the TCRdb copy is restricted to in-frame clones and leaves out a portion. In the table there are some 2,000,000 clones, 90% to 95% of which are singletons. Source material: naive CD4+ T cells sorted from blood. The receptors here all came from a man aged 18 to 30 in good health. CDR3s include the opening cysteine and the closing phenylalanine or tryptophan. Each record gives: D gene, clone size, V gene, J gene, CDR3 DNA, CDR3 protein. The D gene is left open where the match is weak. A clone size is listed for some rows: how often the clone was seen (once, few, many), or a class if it is expanded.

D gene: -
clone size: -
V gene: TRBV5-4
J gene: TRBJ2-7
CDR3 DNA: TGTGCCAGCAGCAGGCCGGGACCCCTAGTCCACGAGCAGTACTTC
CDR3 protein: CASSRPGPLVHEQYF

D gene: TRBD1
clone size: -
V gene: TRBV6-4
J gene: TRBJ1-1
CDR3 DNA: TGTGCCAGCAGTCTAAGGGGGCCCGGGAACACTGAAGCTTTCTTT
CDR3 protein: CASSLRGPGNTEAFF

D gene: -
clone size: once
V gene: TRBV7-2
J gene: TRBJ2-3
CDR3 DNA: TGTGCCAGCAGCCGCGACTGGACAGATACGCAGTATTTT
CDR3 protein: CASSRDWTDTQYF

D gene: -
clone size: -
V gene: TRBV7-2
J gene: TRBJ1-5
CDR3 DNA: TGTGCCAGCACCACTATGGATCAGCCCCAGCATTTT
CDR3 protein: CASTTMDQPQHF

D gene: -
clone size: -
V gene: TRBV6-6
J gene: TRBJ1-5
CDR3 DNA: TGTGCCAGCAGTTACGGTTTGGACCTGGGACCCCAGCATTTT
CDR3 protein: CASSYGLDLGPQHF

D gene: TRBD1
clone size: -
V gene: TRBV6-4
J gene: TRBJ1-2
CDR3 DNA: TGTGCCAGCAGTGACGGGGCAGGGGGCGTCTATGGCTACACCTTC
CDR3 protein: CASSDGAGGVYGYTF

D gene: -
clone size: -
V gene: TRBV30
J gene: TRBJ1-4
CDR3 DNA: TGTGCCTGGAGATCCCGGGGGACACTGTTTTTT
CDR3 protein: CAWRSRGTLFF

D gene: TRBD2
clone size: -
V gene: TRBV5-1
J gene: TRBJ2-7
CDR3 DNA: TGCGCCAGCAGCGAGAGGGACACCCTAGCGGGAGTATACGAGCAGTACTTC
CDR3 protein: CASSERDTLAGVYEQYF

D gene: TRBD1
clone size: few
V gene: TRBV28
J gene: TRBJ2-7
CDR3 DNA: TGTGCCAGCAGTTTGGCCGGACAGGGTCCCTACGAGCAGTACTTC
CDR3 protein: CASSLAGQGPYEQYF

D gene: -
clone size: once
V gene: TRBV14
J gene: TRBJ1-3
CDR3 DNA: TGTGCCAGCAGCCAAGGGGAGGCGAGGGCTGGAAACACCATATATTTT
CDR3 protein: CASSQGEARAGNTIYF

D gene: -
clone size: -
V gene: TRBV20-1
J gene: TRBJ2-7
CDR3 DNA: TGCAGTGCTAGGAAAACAACCGAGCAGTACTTC
CDR3 protein: CSARKTTEQYF

D gene: TRBD1
clone size: -
V gene: TRBV11-2
J gene: TRBJ1-5
CDR3 DNA: TGTGCCAGCAGCTCGCAACTCTCAGGGGGGCAGCCCCAGCATTTT
CDR3 protein: CASSSQLSGGQPQHF

D gene: TRBD1
clone size: -
V gene: TRBV2
J gene: TRBJ1-5
CDR3 DNA: TGTGCCAGCAGTGTGGGACAGATCCTTAATCAGCCCCAGCATTTT
CDR3 protein: CASSVGQILNQPQHF

D gene: -
clone size: -
V gene: TRBV30
J gene: TRBJ1-1
CDR3 DNA: TGTGCCTGGAGTAGGGATTTCACTGAAGCTTTCTTT
CDR3 protein: CAWSRDFTEAFF

D gene: -
clone size: once
V gene: TRBV14
J gene: TRBJ2-1
CDR3 DNA: TGTGCCAGCAGCCAAGAATTCCAGGGCTGGAATAATGAGCAGTTCTTC
CDR3 protein: CASSQEFQGWNNEQFF

D gene: -
clone size: -
V gene: TRBV2
J gene: TRBJ1-2
CDR3 DNA: TGTGCCAGCAGTGAAGAGTTTATACAGGGATCTTACTATGGCTACACCTTC
CDR3 protein: CASSEEFIQGSYYGYTF

D gene: TRBD1
clone size: -
V gene: TRBV5-1
J gene: TRBJ2-5
CDR3 DNA: TGCGCCAGCAGCTTAGAGGGGGCTAAACAAGAGACCCAGTACTTC
CDR3 protein: CASSLEGAKQETQYF

D gene: -
clone size: -
V gene: TRBV10-2
J gene: TRBJ2-7
CDR3 DNA: TGCGCCAGCAGTTTGATTGGGGGAACCTACGAGCAGTACTTC
CDR3 protein: CASSLIGGTYEQYF

D gene: TRBD1
clone size: -
V gene: TRBV30
J gene: TRBJ2-3
CDR3 DNA: TGTGCCTGGAGTAGGACAGGCGGTCGAACAGATACGCAGTATTTT
CDR3 protein: CAWSRTGGRTDTQYF

D gene: -
clone size: -
V gene: TRBV11-2
J gene: TRBJ1-1
CDR3 DNA: TGTGCCAGCAGCTTCGAGGGTATGAACACTGAAGCTTTCTTT
CDR3 protein: CASSFEGMNTEAFF

D gene: -
clone size: -
V gene: TRBV1
J gene: TRBJ1-5
CDR3 DNA: TGCACCAGCAGCCAAATGAAACGTCAGCCCCAGCATTTT
CDR3 protein: CTSSQMKRQPQHF

D gene: -
clone size: -
V gene: TRBV5-1
J gene: TRBJ2-3
CDR3 DNA: TGCGCCAGCAGCTTGTTGGAGGGGGTTACAGATACGCAGTATTTT
CDR3 protein: CASSLLEGVTDTQYF

D gene: -
clone size: -
V gene: TRBV6-1
J gene: TRBJ2-7
CDR3 DNA: TGTGCCAGCAGGGTTGGGCTTCTGAGCTCCTACGAGCAGTACTTC
CDR3 protein: CASRVGLLSSYEQYF

D gene: -
clone size: once
V gene: TRBV6-5
J gene: TRBJ1-1
CDR3 DNA: TGTGCCAGTTCGCGGGGGAGTGAAGCTTTCTTT
CDR3 protein: CASSRGSEAFF

D gene: -
clone size: -
V gene: TRBV2
J gene: TRBJ1-2
CDR3 DNA: TGTGCCAGCAGTAAAGATCTAGCTAACTATGGCTACACCTTC
CDR3 protein: CASSKDLANYGYTF

D gene: -
clone size: -
V gene: TRBV30
J gene: TRBJ2-7
CDR3 DNA: TGTGCCTGGAGCGCCGGAGTCTACGAGCAGTACTTC
CDR3 protein: CAWSAGVYEQYF